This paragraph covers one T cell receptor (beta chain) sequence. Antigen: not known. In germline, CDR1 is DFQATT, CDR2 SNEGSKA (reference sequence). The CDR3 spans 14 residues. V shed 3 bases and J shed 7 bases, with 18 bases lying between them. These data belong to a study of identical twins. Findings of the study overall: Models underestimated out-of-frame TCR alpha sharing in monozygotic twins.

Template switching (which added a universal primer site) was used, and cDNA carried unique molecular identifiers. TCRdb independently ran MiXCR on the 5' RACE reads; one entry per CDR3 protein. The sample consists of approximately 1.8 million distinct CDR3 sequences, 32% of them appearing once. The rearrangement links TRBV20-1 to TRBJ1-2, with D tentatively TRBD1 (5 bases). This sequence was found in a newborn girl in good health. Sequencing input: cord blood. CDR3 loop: CSASRGAMQGGYTF. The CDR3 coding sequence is TGCAGTGCTAGTAGGGGTGCAATGCAGGGTGGCTACACCTTC.